Sequencing of this T cell receptor (beta chain) was carried out in a study of shared clonotypes between healthy human individuals. The method was immunoSEQ multiplex PCR; TCRdb's version includes in-frame clones alone and lacks a portion of them. The table has 300,000 to 400,000 clones, about 70% seen once. The CDR3 spans 14 residues. The V gene end was trimmed by 1 base and the J gene end by 5 bases; junction bases not matched to a gene: 5. The germline V gene has CDR1 SGHRS and CDR2 YFSETQ. Whole-study results and caveats: Sorted-subset sequencing was shown by rarefaction to be incomplete despite large depth.

Concerning this clone: Its antigen is not known.

CD45RA+ naive and CD45RA-negative memory subsets were separated from CD4+ cells. The chain combines TRBV5-1 with TRBJ1-1; 7 nucleotides match TRBD1. The material sequenced was memory CD4+ T cells sorted from blood. The subset here: CD45RA-negative fraction. The receptor was derived from a man aged 25 to 40 in good health. CDR3 protein: CASSLRTGKTEAFF. The CDR3, as DNA: TGCGCCAGCAGCTTGCGGACAGGTAAGACTGAAGCTTTCTTT.